This T cell receptor beta chain was profiled in a study of T cell changes during pregnancy in multiple sclerosis. Clones were sequenced by immunoSEQ multiplex PCR, and TCRdb holds only the in-frame ones, with some missing. This table has 15,000 to 17,000 clones, 65% to 90% appearing once. Trimming shortened V by 6 bases and J by 1 base, and 6 bases separated the two germline ends. This CDR3 contains 13 residues. The V gene's germline CDR1 is MRHNA and CDR2 SNTAGT. About this clone: Within the sample, other DNA sequences also encode this same CDR3.

The sample here was CD8+ T cells from peripheral blood mononuclear cells, taken after pregnancy. This clonotype was obtained from a female donor in good health, enrolled as a control in a pregnancy study. The chain uses TRBV6-4 and TRBJ2-2, with D uncertain. The CDR3 nucleotides read TGTGCCAGCAGCCCAGGGAACACCGGGGAGCTGTTTTTT. Translation gives CASSPGNTGELFF.